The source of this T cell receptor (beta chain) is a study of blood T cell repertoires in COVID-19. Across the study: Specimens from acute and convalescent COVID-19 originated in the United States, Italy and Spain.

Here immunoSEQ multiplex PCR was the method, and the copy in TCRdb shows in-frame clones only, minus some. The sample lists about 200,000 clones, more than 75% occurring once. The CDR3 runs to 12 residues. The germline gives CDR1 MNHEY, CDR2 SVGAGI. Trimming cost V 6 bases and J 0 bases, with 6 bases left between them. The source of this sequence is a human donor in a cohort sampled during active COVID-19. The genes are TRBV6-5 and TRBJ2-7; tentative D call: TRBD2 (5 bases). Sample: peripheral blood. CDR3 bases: TGTGCCAGCAGGAGCGGCTCCTACGAGCAGTACTTC. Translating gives CASRSGSYEQYF.